These 28 T cell receptor beta chains originate from one sample sequenced in a study of blood T cells in healthy people across ages. The authors ran a second PCR of about 7 to 11 cycles using a sample-barcoded 5' primer and a J-beta primer mix. TCRdb recomputed calls from the 5' RACE reads with MiXCR, one row per CDR3 protein. The sample lists over 500,000 distinct CDR3 sequences, around 50% occurring once. Source material: blood. The receptor source for this set is a woman older than 75 in good health.

This chain connects TRBV20-1 to TRBJ1-1; TRBD1 matches at 12 bases. Germline V lookup: CDR1 DFQATT, CDR2 SNEGSKA (reference sequence). J gave up 7 bases and V 1 base, and 4 bases lay outside the gene matches. The CDR3 is made up of 14 amino acids. The CDR3 DNA reads as TGCAGTGCTAGAGTGGGACAGGGGGCTGGTGAAGCTTTCTTT. This codes for CSARVGQGAGEAFF.

In its sample, this clonotype was seen many times. CDR3 sequence reads: CATAFTAGGDNEQFF. CDR3 nucleotide sequence: TGTGCCACCGCCTTTACAGCGGGGGGGGACAATGAGCAGTTCTTC. This chain joins TRBV10-3 and TRBJ2-1, with 10 bases identical to TRBD2. V lost 10 bases, J lost 5 bases, and 11 bases stayed unmatched. The CDR3 loop spans 15 amino acids. Germline V gene sequence: CDR1 ENHRY, CDR2 SYGVKD.

This clonotype was detected a few times. The V and J genes are TRBV18 and TRBJ2-3, with D perhaps matching TRBD2 (6 bases). The CDR3 spans 16 residues. Germline CDR1 is KGHSH and CDR2 is LQKENI. Trimming pared 0 bases from V and 4 bases from J, leaving 14 bases between. The CDR3 DNA is TGTGCCAGCTCACCACCGGGGACTCCTGGGGCAGATACGCAGTATTTT. It translates to CASSPPGTPGADTQYF.

This chain links TRBV7-8 with TRBJ2-4; TRBD2 might be the D (6 bases). The DNA end is a closer match to TRBJ2-7, so the J assignment may be wrong. Germline V lookup: CDR1 SGHVS, CDR2 FQNEAQ. The CDR3 covers 16 residues. The CDR3 DNA reads TGTGCCAGCAGCTTATTCGTGCGGACTATGACCTACGAGCAGTACTTC. It codes for CASSLFVRTMTYEQYF.

This clonotype was recorded many times. The rearrangement joins TRBV3-1 to TRBJ2-3; D may be TRBD2 (5 bases). The V and J ends lost 5 bases and 4 bases respectively, with 13 bases between them. CDR1 is LGHDT, CDR2 YNNKEL, per germline (reference sequence). This CDR3 is built from 14 residues. The CDR3 region has the DNA TGTGCCAGCAGCTCAACTAGGAGTGCAGATACGCAGTATTTT. Translating gives CASSSTRSADTQYF.

This clonotype was recorded only once. A read error may explain this, as a much larger clone is one base away. The chain combines TRBV24-1 with TRBJ2-1; no firm D call. The end of the DNA aligns better with TRBJ2-7, so the J call may be wrong. CDR3 length: 13 amino acids. Germline V CDR1 and CDR2: KGHDR, SFDVKD. The CDR3 sequence: CATSGGTYNEQYF. DNA of the CDR3: TGTGCCACCAGTGGGGGAACTTACAATGAGCAGTACTTC.

The gene calls are TRBV29-1 and TRBJ2-7; D is perhaps TRBD1 (5 bases). The CDR3 has 12 amino acids. V was trimmed by 4 bases and J by 4 bases, leaving 11 bases between them. The V gene's germline CDR1 is SQVTM and CDR2 ANQGSEA. The CDR3 is CSVGSGIYEQYF. The CDR3 coding sequence is TGCAGCGTTGGGTCAGGGATATACGAGCAGTACTTC.

This clonotype was found many times. The gene calls are TRBV20-1 and TRBJ2-5; D gene unclear. Looked up from germline, CDR1 is DFQATT and CDR2 is SNEGSKA (reference sequence). V shed 2 bases and J shed 6 bases, with 7 bases lying between them. The CDR3 has 11 residues. DNA of the CDR3: TGCAGTGCTAGACTAGAAAAGACCCAGTACTTC. Its protein product is CSARLEKTQYF.

CDR3 DNA: TGTGCCAGCAGCGTCCCAGGGGGCGAAATTGGCTATGAGCAGTTCTTC. Its translation: CASSVPGGEIGYEQFF. The J gene is TRBJ2-1, the V gene TRBV7-9; 8 nucleotides match TRBD1. Germline V gene sequence: CDR1 SEHNR, CDR2 FQNEAQ (reference sequence). Trimming took 5 bases from V and 8 from J; bases not matched to a gene: 14. The CDR3 is made up of 16 amino acids.

The rearrangement joins TRBV7-2 to TRBJ2-1, with D tentatively TRBD1 (5 bases). The J call is in doubt because the DNA end fits TRBJ2-7 better. The CDR3 is 19 amino acids. Germline assignment: CDR1 SGHTA and CDR2 FQGNSA. CDR3 residues: CASSLDLTDQSQIYNEQYF. The DNA of the CDR3 is TGTGCCAGCAGCTTAGATTTGACAGACCAGAGCCAAATCTACAATGAGCAGTACTTC.

Ten or more counts support this clonotype. J is TRBJ2-3 and V is TRBV20-1; 9 bases are a match to TRBD2. This CDR3 comprises 13 residues. Germline V gives CDR1 DFQATT, CDR2 SNEGSKA (reference sequence). In DNA, the CDR3 is TGCAGAACGTGGCGGGGGGGGGCCAATACGCAGTATTTT. Its protein product is CRTWRGGANTQYF.

This chain joins TRBV20-1 and TRBJ1-4; D unresolved. Germline V gene data show CDR1 as DFQATT and CDR2 as SNEGSKA (reference sequence). The CDR3 has 15 amino acids. With 0 bases removed from V and 0 bases from J, the gap between germline ends came to 8 bases. CDR3 region: CSAREGGTTNEKLFF. In nucleotides, the CDR3 is TGCAGTGCTAGAGAGGGCGGGACAACTAATGAAAAACTGTTTTTT.

Comment on this clonotype: A read error may be the cause here, since a much bigger clone is one base away. The V call is TRBV7-2, the J call TRBJ2-1; maybe TRBD1 (6 bases). The J call may not be correct, given that the DNA end is closer to TRBJ2-7. Germline CDR1 and CDR2: SGHTA and FQGNSA. This CDR3 contains 15 residues. CDR3 bases: TGTGCCAGCAGCTACGGACAGAGCTCCTACAATGAGCAGTACTTC. This sequence encodes CASSYGQSSYNEQYF.

The chain combines TRBV30 with TRBJ2-3; D not certain. V lost 1 base and J lost 2, with 1 base in between. CDR3 size: 11 residues. Germline CDR1 and CDR2: GTSNPN and SVGIG (reference sequence). The CDR3 loop reads CAWSATDTQYF. The CDR3 nucleotides are TGTGCCTGGAGTGCCACAGATACGCAGTATTTT.

The gene calls are TRBV4-3 and TRBJ1-2; D not certain. Deletions cut 4 bases from V and 2 bases from J, with 20 bases between. CDR3 size: 17 residues. Germline V gives CDR1 LGHNA, CDR2 YSLEER. DNA for the CDR3: TGCGCCAGCAGCCTCCTCGCCGGGGAAATTAGAAACTATGGCTACACCTTC. As protein: CASSLLAGEIRNYGYTF.

V gene TRBV7-2 combines with J gene TRBJ2-3; a weak D match, TRBD2 (6 bases). V lost 4 bases to trimming and J lost 3 bases, with 14 bases between them. The V gene's germline CDR1 is SGHTA and CDR2 FQGNSA. There are 15 residues in the CDR3. The CDR3 DNA sequence: TGTGCCAGCAGCTGGCGGGTAGCGGCTACAGATACGCAGTATTTT. Translating it yields CASSWRVAATDTQYF.

This clonotype was counted at least ten times. CDR3: CASISVVVYEQYF. In DNA form, the CDR3 reads TGCGCCAGCATAAGCGTTGTTGTCTACGAGCAGTACTTC. This chain links TRBV5-1 with TRBJ2-7; D unclear. The CDR3 has 13 residues. V was shortened by 6 bases and J by 3 bases, with 13 bases between the two germline ends. Germline CDR1 is SGHRS and CDR2 is YFSETQ. The full variable domain, completed using reference TRBV5-1 and TRBJ2-7, is KAGVTQTPRYLIKTRGQQVTLSCSPISGHRSVSWYQQTPGQGLQFLFEYFSETQRNKGNFPGRFSGRQFSNSRSEMNVSTLELGDSALYLCASISVVVYEQYFGPGTRLTVT.

This clonotype was observed at least ten times. The chain couples TRBV7-2 to TRBJ1-5, with TRBD1 as a possible D gene (6 bases). CDR1 is SGHTA, CDR2 FQGNSA, per germline. The CDR3 is 15 residues long. V shed 5 bases and J shed 6 bases, with 17 bases lying between them. The chain's CDR3 is CASSPEGGRIQPQHF. DNA of the CDR3: TGTGCCAGCAGCCCCGAAGGGGGAAGGATTCAGCCCCAGCATTTT.

Ten or more counts support this clonotype. The V call is TRBV6-6, the J call TRBJ1-1; unclear D gene. CDR1 and CDR2 (germline): MNHNY, SVGAGI (reference sequence). Trimming shortened V by 0 bases and J by 6 bases, and 8 bases separated the two germline ends. The CDR3 runs to 13 residues. CDR3 DNA sequence: TGTGCCAGCAGTTACTCAAGGTTGTCTGAAGCTTTCTTT. As protein: CASSYSRLSEAFF.

The chain links TRBV7-2 to TRBJ2-1, with TRBD2 as a possible D gene (5 bases). The CDR3 sequence is 13 residues long. V shed 5 bases and J shed 10 bases, with 15 bases lying between them. Looked up from germline, CDR1 is SGHTA and CDR2 is FQGNSA. CDR3 sequence: CASSPRTLGEQFF. CDR3 coding DNA: TGTGCCAGCAGCCCCCGGACTCTCGGAGAGCAGTTCTTC.

This clonotype appeared many times. V gene TRBV25-1 combines with J gene TRBJ2-1; TRBD2 aligns across 7 bases. Looked up from germline, CDR1 is MGHDK and CDR2 is SYGVNS. V was pared by 5 bases and J by 5 bases, with 21 bases of the junction left unmatched. This CDR3 is 19 amino acids long. Written as DNA, the CDR3 is TGTGCCAGCAGTAAAGGGGCGCTGGGGGGGGGAGGACCTAACAATGAGCAGTTCTTC. This sequence encodes CASSKGALGGGGPNNEQFF.

On this clonotype itself: This may arise from a read error, as a much more abundant clone is one base away. CDR3 sequence (DNA): TGTGCCCGCAGCCAGGTTCTGGGACGCATGGTCCAGTTCTTC. Its translation is CARSQVLGRMVQFF. V usage is TRBV14 and J usage is TRBJ2-1; D tentatively reads TRBD1 or TRBD2 (5 bases each). The CDR3 sequence is 14 residues long. Germline values: CDR1 SGHDN, CDR2 FVKESK.

This clonotype appeared once. The rearrangement links TRBV25-1 to TRBJ2-7; a weak D match, TRBD1 (5 bases). Trimming took off 4 bases at V and 0 bases at J, with 16 bases between the two ends. Germline assignment: CDR1 MGHDK and CDR2 SYGVNS. This CDR3 spans 16 amino acids. CDR3 nucleotides: TGTGCCAGCAGTGTGCGCAGGGCCGATAGCTCCTACGAGCAGTACTTC. As protein: CASSVRRADSSYEQYF.

J is TRBJ1-1 and V is TRBV9; D uncertain. Germline CDR1 SGDLS, CDR2 YYNGEE. The CDR3 is 13 residues long. V was cut by 1 base and J by 7 bases, with 11 bases left in between. The chain's CDR3 is CASSVPRTSEAFF. Here the CDR3 DNA reads TGTGCCAGCAGCGTACCCAGAACTAGTGAAGCTTTCTTT. Full variable domain (missing parts from reference TRBV9 and TRBJ1-1): DSGVTQTPKHLITATGQRVTLRCSPRSGDLSVYWYQQSLDQGLQFLIQYYNGEERAKGNILERFSAQQFPDLHSELNLSSLELGDSALYFCASSVPRTSEAFFGQGTRLTVV.

This clonotype has only a few counts. This chain uses TRBV24-1 with TRBJ1-3; no reliable D call. V lost 4 bases to trimming and J lost 0 bases, with 6 bases between them. This CDR3 region has 14 residues. Germline-derived CDR1 and CDR2 are KGHDR and SFDVKD. In DNA form, the CDR3 reads TGTGCCACCAGTGACTGGAGCTCTGGAAACACCATATATTTT. This sequence encodes CATSDWSSGNTIYF.

Concerning this clonotype itself: A much larger clone is a single base away; this may be a read error. The genes are TRBV6-5 and TRBJ2-1; D is tentatively TRBD1 or TRBD2 (5 bases each). Judging by the DNA end, TRBJ2-7 fits better; the J call may be wrong. CDR1 and CDR2 (germline): MNHEY, SVGAGI. This CDR3 is 17 amino acids long. CDR3 coding DNA: TGTGCCAGCAGTTACTCGAGACGGGGCATCCCCTACAATGAGCAGTACTTC. Translating gives CASSYSRRGIPYNEQYF.

This clonotype came up many times. This sequence joins TRBV12-3 or TRBV12-4 and TRBJ2-5, with D possibly being TRBD1 (6 bases). The V end was cut by 4 bases, the J end by 3 bases, with 12 bases between. The CDR3 sequence is 14 residues long. The CDR3 spells CASSSRDKEETQYF. CDR3 bases: TGTGCCAGCAGTTCCCGGGACAAGGAAGAGACCCAGTACTTC.

This clonotype appeared many times. V usage is TRBV2 and J usage is TRBJ2-1; D uncertain. V was pared by 7 bases and J by 2 bases, with 3 bases between. CDR3 length equals 11 residues. Germline V CDR1 and CDR2: SNHLY, FYNNEI. The CDR3 sequence: CASKAYNEQFF. The CDR3 nucleotides read TGTGCCAGCAAGGCCTACAATGAGCAGTTCTTC.